This passage covers 9 T cell receptor beta chains from one sample sequenced in a study of T-cell reconstitution after alpha-beta-depleted transplantation in children. Preparation of the TCRbeta library used unique molecular identifiers. MiXCR, applied by TCRdb to the PCR reads, yields one record per CDR3 protein. The sample carries 550,000 to 800,000 distinct CDR3 sequences, less than 15% recorded once. The sample consisted of PBMCs, taken before TCRalphabeta/CD19-depleted stem cell transplant. The receptors shown here come from a girl aged 2-10 years with congenital amegakaryocytic thrombocytopenia, due to receive a stem cell transplant.

This chain links TRBV29-1 with TRBJ2-1; tentative D call: TRBD2 (6 bases). Germline CDR1 and CDR2: SQVTM and ANQGSEA. CDR3 length: 17 residues. V was cut by 4 bases and J by 4 bases, with 23 bases left in between. The CDR3 sequence: CSVGGVNGGGGYNEQFF. The CDR3 DNA reads TGCAGCGTTGGGGGCGTTAATGGGGGTGGGGGGTACAATGAGCAGTTCTTC.

The sample holds a few counts of this clonotype. This sequence joins TRBV21-1 and TRBJ2-2; the table's D call, TRBD1, was not checked against the DNA. TRBV21-1 counts as a pseudogene. This CDR3 is built from 19 residues. CDR3 nucleotide sequence: TGTGCCAGCAGCAATGGGGGGCTGCACAGGGGAGGCGACACCGGGGAGCTGTTTTTT. Translated, it gives CASSNGGLHRGGDTGELFF.

The sample holds many counts of this clonotype. V gene TRBV12-3 or TRBV12-4 combines with J gene TRBJ2-4; 7 nucleotides align to TRBD1. V was pared by 5 bases and J by 8 bases, with 9 bases of the junction left unmatched. The CDR3 length is 14 residues. The CDR3 DNA reads as TGTGCCAGCAGTCCAACAGGGGAAAGAGACATTCAGTACTTC. Its translation: CASSPTGERDIQYF.

This sequence joins TRBV3-1 and TRBJ2-4; D is ambiguous. CDR3 length equals 14 residues. V was cut by 3 bases and J by 1 base, with 7 bases left in between. Germline V gene data show CDR1 as LGHDT and CDR2 as YNNKEL (reference sequence). The CDR3 here is CASSQGMAKNIQYF. The CDR3 nucleotides are TGTGCCAGCAGCCAGGGGATGGCCAAAAACATTCAGTACTTC.

The chain is built from TRBV25-1 and TRBJ2-1; no firm D call. V lost 5 bases to trimming and J lost 8 bases, with 13 bases between them. Germline CDR1 reads MGHDK; CDR2 reads SYGVNS. The CDR3 loop spans 13 amino acids. CDR3 residues: CASSTAPLHEQFF. CDR3 DNA: TGTGCCAGCAGTACAGCCCCCCTCCATGAGCAGTTCTTC. Combining the CDR3 with reference TRBV25-1 and TRBJ2-1 gives the whole variable domain EADIYQTPRYLVIGTGKKITLECSQTMGHDKMYWYQQDPGMELHLIHYSYGVNSTEKGDLSSESTVSRIRTEHFPLTLESARPSHTSQYLCASSTAPLHEQFFGPGTRLTVL.

This clonotype has ten or more counts. The gene calls are TRBV12-3 or TRBV12-4 and TRBJ1-1; D is perhaps TRBD1 (6 bases). V lost 5 bases, J lost 0 bases, and 13 bases lay in between. CDR3 size: 15 residues. The DNA for the CDR3 is TGTGCCAGCAGTCCGAGACAGGTACTGAACACTGAAGCTTTCTTT. Encoded protein: CASSPRQVLNTEAFF.

V usage is TRBV5-5 and J usage is TRBJ2-1; 7 positions agree with TRBD1. Germline V CDR1 and CDR2: SGHKS, YYEKEE (reference sequence). The CDR3 extends over 14 amino acids. V shed 7 bases, J shed 9 bases, and the junction held 13 bases outside the gene matches. The CDR3 coding sequence is TGTGCCAGCGAAATGAGGGGGCTGGTTAGTGAGCAGTTCTTC. This encodes CASEMRGLVSEQFF.

This clonotype showed up just a few times. The chain employs TRBV2 and TRBJ2-1; D ambiguous. Germline V CDR1 and CDR2: SNHLY, FYNNEI. Trimming removed 11 bases at V and 0 bases at J, with 14 bases between. This CDR3 has 14 residues. The CDR3 loop is CAGQDIPSYNEQFF. The CDR3 DNA reads as TGTGCCGGCCAAGATATCCCCTCCTACAATGAGCAGTTCTTC.

The V gene is TRBV4-1, the J gene TRBJ1-5; D unclear. The germline CDR1 and CDR2 sequences are MGHRA and YSYEKL. V dropped 4 bases and J dropped 2 bases, with 12 bases sitting between them. The CDR3 is made up of 15 amino acids. In DNA form, the CDR3 reads TGCGCCAGCAGCCCCTCTATGTCTGGCAATCAGCCCCAGCATTTT. Translated: CASSPSMSGNQPQHF.